This TCR beta chain was captured by sequencing in a study of cytomegalovirus exposure and HLA in healthy donors. Study-level results: Rarity marked most TCR sequences, yet some public TCRs occurred in many donors. An apparent linkage of common viral pathogens to several of the most significant clusters emerged in a later analysis. Listed as cytomegalovirus-associated were around 160 TCR beta chains.

The PCR used 60 Vbeta and 13 Jbeta primers. Measured with immunoSEQ multiplex PCR; TCRdb has only the in-frame clones, and not every one. The table records more than 90,000 clones, 80% to 85% of them present only once. Trimming removed 2 bases from V and 7 bases from J, with 12 bases in between. The CDR3 contains 13 residues. The germline V gene encodes CDR1 SGHTA and CDR2 FQGNSA. In the case of this clone: Its antigen is as yet unknown.

Sequencing was carried out using PBMCs. The V gene is TRBV7-2, the J gene TRBJ2-7, with D unclear. This TCR came from an older woman in good health and CMV-seropositive. As DNA, the CDR3 is TGTGCCAGCAGCTTAACACATGCCTGGGAGCAGTACTTC. Protein: CASSLTHAWEQYF.